The subject of this entry is one T cell receptor (beta chain). Antigen: not known. Measured with immunoSEQ multiplex PCR; TCRdb has only the in-frame clones, and not every one. The data contain some 72,000 clones, roughly 93% of them singletons. The data are from a study of OX40 agonist ivuxolimab in advanced cancers. At cycle 4 day 1, cycle 7 day 1, and baseline, blood was sampled. Whole-study results and caveats: Among the lowest levels of clonal expansion were found in partial responders at 0.1-3.0 mg/kg.

This receptor was taken from an adult with an advanced solid tumor such as melanoma, head and neck, liver or kidney cancer. The specimen was CD4+ or CD8+ T cells sorted from blood, collected in a trial of the OX40 agonist ivuxolimab.

The CDR3 DNA is TGTGCCAGCAGCCAGAGGCAGGGGGGGGGATACGAGCAGTACTTC. Protein sequence: CASSQRQGGGYEQYF. The chain joins TRBV4-2 to TRBJ2-7; D may correspond to TRBD1 or TRBD2 (7 bases each). Germline V gives CDR1 LGHNA, CDR2 YNFKEQ. The CDR3 is 15 amino acids. The V end was cut by 3 bases, the J end by 4 bases, with 16 bases between.